The 23 T cell receptor beta chains below come from one sample, sequenced in a study of PD-1 blockade in classical Hodgkin lymphoma (dated by TCRdb to the early 2020s). The time point label, read with the paper, signifies: cycle 2 day 1 (C2D1) of nivolumab. Every trial patient had relapsed following autologous stem cell transplantation, and prior brentuximab vedotin exposure was what differed among cohorts A, B and C. The library was built by means of the immunoSEQ multiplex PCR assay. TCRdb took this table from immuneACCESS and kept in-frame rearrangements with V and J called. Such tables lack part of the clones; where checked against another copy, unresolved V genes explain under half of the gap, and the rest is unexplained. For this sample the table gives 25,000 or so clones, of which around 67% were detected only once. The top ten clones comprise 10% to 15% of the sample. The material was peripheral blood mononuclear cells (PBMCs), obtained before the second cycle of nivolumab. Receptors were obtained from a human donor with classical Hodgkin lymphoma.

This chain uses TRBV7-2 with TRBJ1-2; TRBD1 is a possible D gene (5 bases). The CDR3 runs 17 residues. Germline values: CDR1 SGHTA, CDR2 FQGNSA. Trimming stripped 7 bases from V and 0 bases from J, with 21 bases between. For the CDR3, the DNA is TGTGCCAGCACTACCCAGGGCTCGATTGGCACTAACTATGGCTACACCTTC. Protein product: CASTTQGSIGTNYGYTF. The variable domain in full, completed from reference TRBV7-2 and TRBJ1-2, reads GAGVSQSPSNKVTEKGKDVELRCDPISGHTALYWYRQSLGQGLEFLIYFQGNSAPDKSGLPSDRFSAERTGGSVSTLTIQRTQQEDSAVYLCASTTQGSIGTNYGYTFGSGTRLTVV.

This clone was counted between two and nine times. The chain recombines TRBV30 with TRBJ2-7, with 7 nucleotides matching TRBD1. The J segment lost 3 bases and the V segment lost 2 bases, leaving 13 bases of the junction unmatched. The germline CDR1 and CDR2 sequences are GTSNPN and SVGIG (reference sequence). This CDR3 region has 16 residues. CDR3 bases: TGTGCCTGGAGTCCATGGACAGGTAACCCCTACTACGAGCAGTACTTC. It yields the protein CAWSPWTGNPYYEQYF.

V is TRBV6-1 and J is TRBJ2-5; D uncertain. Germline CDR1 reads MNHNS; CDR2 reads SASEGT. The CDR3 totals 13 residues. Trimming took 2 bases from V and 2 from J, leaving 6 bases between them. CDR3: CASSERRQETQYF. The CDR3 bases are TGTGCCAGCAGTGAAAGGCGGCAAGAGACCCAGTACTTC.

The chain is built from TRBV4-3 and TRBJ2-1; 10 bases fit TRBD1. The CDR3 runs to 16 residues. The V segment lost 4 bases and the J segment 4 bases; nucleotides outside the gene matches: 7. Germline-derived CDR1 and CDR2 are LGHNA and YSLEER. The CDR3 spells CASSPKTGGAYNEQFF. DNA for the CDR3: TGCGCCAGCAGCCCTAAGACAGGGGGCGCTTACAATGAGCAGTTCTTC.

This clone was seen a handful of times. The rearrangement links TRBV11-2 to TRBJ2-1; the D is unclear. The CDR3 is made up of 14 amino acids. V was cut by 3 bases and J by 5 bases, with 11 bases left in between. The germline gives CDR1 SGHAT, CDR2 FQNNGV. The CDR3 here is CASSLPQRNNEQFF. DNA for the CDR3: TGTGCCAGCAGCTTGCCCCAGAGAAACAATGAGCAGTTCTTC.

CDR3 sequence reads: CAWRRAGVIREQYF. In DNA, the CDR3 is TGTGCCTGGAGACGGGCAGGGGTAATACGCGAGCAGTACTTC. This chain connects TRBV30 to TRBJ2-7, with D perhaps matching TRBD1 (6 bases). The germline V and J ends were trimmed by 3 bases and 6 bases, with 18 bases remaining between them. CDR1 and CDR2 from the germline V gene are GTSNPN and SVGIG (reference sequence). The CDR3 has 14 amino acids.

This clone has a handful of counts. The chain joins TRBV4-3 to TRBJ2-1; tentative D call: TRBD1 (5 bases). Germline V lookup: CDR1 LGHNA, CDR2 YSLEER. The length of the CDR3 is 15 residues. The V end lost 0 bases, the J end lost 7 bases, and 13 bases lay between the germline ends. CDR3 nucleotide sequence: TGCGCCAGCAGCCAAGATCTCGAAGGGGCAAATGAGCAGTTCTTC. Residues: CASSQDLEGANEQFF.

The chain employs TRBV6-6 and TRBJ2-7; a possible D gene is TRBD2 (5 bases). The germline gives CDR1 MNHNY, CDR2 SVGAGI (reference sequence). Trimming stripped 2 bases from V and 1 base from J, with 6 bases between. CDR3 length: 13 residues. DNA of the CDR3: TGTGCCAGCAGTTACGAGCGGTCCTACGAGCAGTACTTC. Residues: CASSYERSYEQYF.

By frequency in the sample, this clone is medium-sized. J is TRBJ2-2 and V is TRBV7-3; TRBD2 agrees at 10 bases. CDR1 is SGHTA and CDR2 is FQGTGA in the germline V gene. CDR3 length: 16 amino acids. V lost 5 bases, J lost 0 bases, and 3 bases stayed unmatched. CDR3 DNA: TGTGCCAGCAGCCCGACTAGCGGGTCGAACACCGGGGAGCTGTTTTTT. Amino acid sequence: CASSPTSGSNTGELFF.

This clone was seen only a few times. The chain links TRBV4-3 to TRBJ2-5; D assignment may be TRBD1 or TRBD2 (7 bases each). CDR1 and CDR2 (germline): LGHNA, YSLEER. V was clipped by 1 base and J by 5 bases, with 17 bases between them. CDR3 length: 16 residues. CDR3 nucleotides: TGCGCCAGCAGCCAAGCAGGGGGGGGCACCCGGGAGACCCAGTACTTC. It is translated as CASSQAGGGTRETQYF.

The V call is TRBV19, the J call TRBJ1-5; D is ambiguous. This CDR3 is built from 12 residues. CDR1 and CDR2 (germline): LNHDA, SQIVND (reference sequence). V lost 5 bases, J lost 4 bases, and 6 bases lay in between. CDR3 amino acids: CASSARNQPQHF. Written as DNA, the CDR3 is TGTGCCAGTAGTGCTAGAAATCAGCCCCAGCATTTT.

J is TRBJ2-2 and V is TRBV7-2; D is unclear. V lost 1 base and J lost 7, with 10 bases in between. In germline, CDR1 is SGHTA, CDR2 FQGNSA. There are 14 residues in the CDR3. The CDR3 DNA reads as TGTGCCAGCAGCTTAGGTCTGTATCGCGGGGAGCTGTTTTTT. Its translation: CASSLGLYRGELFF.

This clone has only one observation. The chain is built from TRBV4-1 and TRBJ2-3, with 10 bases identical to TRBD2. Per germline, CDR1 MGHRA and CDR2 YSYEKL. V lost 2 bases, J lost 4 bases, and 3 bases stayed unmatched. The CDR3 length is 15 residues. CDR3 nucleotides: TGCGCCAGCAGCCAACTAGCGGGAGCGGCAGATACGCAGTATTTT. The encoded protein is CASSQLAGAADTQYF.

Within the sample, this clone is medium-sized. CDR3 loop: CASSMRANEQFF. DNA for the CDR3: TGTGCCAGTAGTATGAGGGCAAATGAGCAGTTCTTC. The chain combines TRBV19 with TRBJ2-1; a possible D gene is TRBD2 (5 bases). The CDR3 length is 12 residues. Germline lookup yields CDR1 LNHDA and CDR2 SQIVND (reference sequence). The germline V and J ends were trimmed by 3 bases and 7 bases, with 7 bases remaining between them.

This clone was counted many times. Within the sample, other DNA sequences also encode this same CDR3. The rearrangement links TRBV5-1 to TRBJ1-4; D remains unclear. The germline CDR1 and CDR2 sequences are SGHRS and YFSETQ. The CDR3 spans 15 residues. Trimming cost V 0 bases and J 0 bases, with 6 bases left between them. The CDR3 loop is CASSLGRSTNEKLFF. In DNA form, the CDR3 reads TGCGCCAGCAGCTTGGGCCGATCAACTAATGAAAAACTGTTTTTT.

This chain links TRBV5-4 with TRBJ1-4; possible D gene TRBD1, 6 bases. Germline CDR1 reads SGHNT; CDR2 reads YYREEE (reference sequence). CDR3 length: 16 amino acids. V was clipped by 5 bases and J by 1 base, with 15 bases between them. The CDR3 DNA sequence: TGTGCCAGCAGTCCAGGGGTTTTGGGAACTAATGAAAAACTGTTTTTT. Protein product: CASSPGVLGTNEKLFF.

This rearrangement joins TRBV9 to TRBJ1-5; unclear D gene. V lost 0 bases, J lost 6 bases, and 10 bases lay in between. CDR3 size: 14 residues. Looked up from germline, CDR1 is SGDLS and CDR2 is YYNGEE. The CDR3 region has the DNA TGTGCCAGCAGCGTAGCTCCGTTGGCTCAGCCCCAGCATTTT. Its protein product is CASSVAPLAQPQHF.

The chain combines TRBV9 with TRBJ1-1; D call uncertain. Germline CDR1 reads SGDLS; CDR2 reads YYNGEE. The germline V and J ends were trimmed by 0 bases and 5 bases, with 8 bases remaining between them. The CDR3 is made up of 13 amino acids. The CDR3 DNA sequence: TGTGCCAGCAGCGTAGAAGGAGGGACTGAAGCTTTCTTT. This encodes CASSVEGGTEAFF.

This clone was seen a few times. J is TRBJ2-7 and V is TRBV5-6; TRBD1 matches 7 bases. V lost 4 bases and J lost 5; bases outside the gene matches: 9. The germline V gene has CDR1 SGHDT and CDR2 YYEEEE. The CDR3 sequence is 14 residues long. The chain's CDR3 is CASSAGTEGNEQYF. CDR3 in DNA: TGTGCCAGCAGCGCCGGGACAGAAGGAAACGAGCAGTACTTC.

This clone was picked up one time. The junction shows a germline mismatch at one end, possibly a read error. This chain joins TRBV6-6 and TRBJ2-7, with 9 bases identical to TRBD2. The CDR3 sequence is 15 residues long. CDR1 and CDR2 (germline): MNHNY, SVGAGI (reference sequence). CDR3 amino acids: CASRYLAGVLYEQYF. DNA of the CDR3: TGTGCCAGCCGTTATTTAGCGGGAGTGCTCTACGAGCAGTACTTC.

This chain links TRBV6-6 with TRBJ2-1; D unclear. The CDR3 runs 12 residues. Trimming removed 8 bases from V and 3 bases from J, with 8 bases in between. Germline CDR1 MNHNY, CDR2 SVGAGI (reference sequence). CDR3 protein: CASLDYYNEQFF. DNA of the CDR3: TGTGCCAGCCTAGATTACTACAATGAGCAGTTCTTC.

The gene calls are TRBV18 and TRBJ1-1; D possibly corresponds to TRBD1 (5 bases). From germline, CDR1 is KGHSH and CDR2 LQKENI. The CDR3 spans 14 residues. V was trimmed by 0 bases and J by 5 bases, leaving 10 bases between them. The CDR3 here is CASSPPGPLTEAFF. The CDR3 DNA sequence: TGTGCCAGCTCACCACCGGGACCATTGACTGAAGCTTTCTTT.

This chain connects TRBV2 to TRBJ2-4; 11 nucleotides align to TRBD1. J lost 5 bases, V lost 4 bases, and 4 bases had no gene match. Germline V gene sequence: CDR1 SNHLY, CDR2 FYNNEI. CDR3 size: 15 residues. CDR3 coding DNA: TGTGCCAGCAGTGGGACAGGGGGCTCGGAAAACATTCAGTACTTC. The encoded protein is CASSGTGGSENIQYF.